Shown below are 25 T cell receptor beta chains from a single sample sequenced in a study of cytomegalovirus exposure and HLA in healthy donors. Use of 60 Vbeta and 13 Jbeta primers characterized the PCR. The assay was immunoSEQ multiplex PCR, and TCRdb's table has in-frame clones only and misses some. The sample includes 150,000 to 200,000 clones, 65% to 85% seen only once; the top ten take approximately 1.3%. The sequenced sample was PBMCs. The receptors originated from a girl between 5 and 17 years old in good health and CMV-seropositive.

This chain uses TRBV27 with TRBJ2-7, with 8 bases matching TRBD1. J gave up 3 bases and V 6 bases, and 10 bases lay outside the gene matches. CDR1 is MNHEY and CDR2 is SMNVEV in the germline V gene (reference sequence). CDR3 length: 15 amino acids. Here the CDR3 DNA reads TGTGCCAGCAGCCGCGGACAGGGAGTTAGCTACGAGCAGTACTTC. This encodes CASSRGQGVSYEQYF.

This chain links TRBV4-2 with TRBJ2-5, with D perhaps TRBD2 (6 bases). V lost 1 base to trimming and J lost 0 bases, with 12 bases between them. The CDR3 sequence is 16 residues long. Germline CDR1 LGHNA, CDR2 YNFKEQ. The CDR3 spells CASSQVSGSYQETQYF. CDR3 in DNA: TGTGCCAGCAGCCAAGTAAGCGGGTCGTACCAAGAGACCCAGTACTTC.

This chain links TRBV5-5 with TRBJ2-7, with 13 bases lining up with TRBD2. Looked up from germline, CDR1 is SGHKS and CDR2 is YYEKEE (reference sequence). The CDR3 runs to 14 residues. V gave up 4 bases and J gave up 8 bases; unmatched junction bases: 6. The DNA for the CDR3 is TGTGCCAGCAGCCCCGGGACTAGCGGGACCAAGCAGTACTTC. Its protein is CASSPGTSGTKQYF.

V and J are TRBV2 and TRBJ2-4; TRBD1 matches 8 bases. This CDR3 comprises 13 residues. Germline trimming cut 9 bases from V and 1 base from J; bases unmatched to any gene: 2. Looked up from germline, CDR1 is SNHLY and CDR2 is FYNNEI. CDR3 sequence (DNA): TGTGCCAGTAACAGGGGGGCCAAAAACATTCAGTACTTC. Its translation is CASNRGAKNIQYF.

The chain uses TRBV2 and TRBJ2-7; TRBD2 aligns across 12 bases. V lost 5 bases, J lost 6 bases, and 8 bases stayed unmatched. The CDR3 spans 15 residues. Germline values: CDR1 SNHLY, CDR2 FYNNEI. Written as DNA, the CDR3 is TGTGCCAGCAGTTCTCGACTAGCGGGAGTATCCGAGCAGTACTTC. It is translated as CASSSRLAGVSEQYF. Full variable domain (missing parts from reference TRBV2 and TRBJ2-7): EPEVTQTPSHQVTQMGQEVILRCVPISNHLYFYWYRQILGQKVEFLVSFYNNEISEKSEIFDDQFSVERPDGSNFTLKIRSTKLEDSAMYFCASSSRLAGVSEQYFGPGTRLTVT.

The V and J genes are TRBV18 and TRBJ2-5; possible D gene TRBD2, 6 bases. The CDR3 extends over 16 amino acids. Deletions cut 3 bases from V and 2 bases from J, with 16 bases between. Germline V gene sequence: CDR1 KGHSH, CDR2 LQKENI. The DNA of the CDR3 is TGTGCCAGCTCACCCTCAGGGCGGGATCTACAAGAGACCCAGTACTTC. This codes for CASSPSGRDLQETQYF.

This chain's CDR3 is CASSSNRGRDYGYTF. As DNA, the CDR3 is TGTGCCAGCAGCTCCAACAGGGGGAGGGACTATGGCTACACCTTC. The chain uses TRBV7-9 and TRBJ1-2; 8 bases match TRBD1. Trimming took 4 bases from V and 3 from J; bases not matched to a gene: 7. Looked up from germline, CDR1 is SEHNR and CDR2 is FQNEAQ (reference sequence). The CDR3 spans 15 residues. The full variable domain, rest sourced from reference TRBV7-9 and TRBJ1-2, is DTGVSQNPRHKITKRGQNVTFRCDPISEHNRLYWYRQTLGQGPEFLTYFQNEAQLEKSRLLSDRFSAERPKGSFSTLEIQRTEQGDSAMYLCASSSNRGRDYGYTFGSGTRLTVV.

The chain couples TRBV5-5 to TRBJ1-5; a weak D match, TRBD1 (5 bases). CDR1 and CDR2 from the germline V gene are SGHKS and YYEKEE (reference sequence). Trimming took off 1 base at V and 5 bases at J, with 10 bases between the two ends. This CDR3 comprises 14 residues. The CDR3 protein is CASSLRSGDQPQHF. Written as DNA, the CDR3 is TGTGCCAGCAGCTTGCGGTCGGGGGATCAGCCCCAGCATTTT.

The rearrangement uses TRBV19 and TRBJ2-3; 11 bases are a match to TRBD2. The trim removed 1 base at V and 2 bases at J, leaving 2 bases unmatched. The CDR3 is 16 residues long. The germline V gene has CDR1 LNHDA and CDR2 SQIVND (reference sequence). The CDR3 protein is CASSIGLAGPTDTQYF. Written as DNA, the CDR3 is TGTGCCAGTAGTATAGGACTAGCGGGGCCCACAGATACGCAGTATTTT.

The chain is built from TRBV19 and TRBJ1-4; a possible D gene is TRBD1 (6 bases). The CDR3 has 15 residues. CDR1 and CDR2 (germline): LNHDA, SQIVND (reference sequence). V was cut by 5 bases and J by 3 bases, with 13 bases left in between. Here the CDR3 DNA reads TGTGCCAGTAGTGCCCAACAGGGAGCTAATGAAAAACTGTTTTTT. As protein: CASSAQQGANEKLFF.

The chain uses TRBV7-9 and TRBJ2-3, with 10 bases that match TRBD2. With V trimmed by 0 bases and J by 2 bases, 2 bases remained unmatched. The CDR3 length is 16 residues. Germline-derived CDR1 and CDR2 are SEHNR and FQNEAQ (reference sequence). CDR3 DNA sequence: TGTGCCAGCAGCTTAGCGACTAGCGGGCCCACAGATACGCAGTATTTT. Amino acids: CASSLATSGPTDTQYF.

The CDR3 DNA reads TGTGCCAGCAGTTTACTACAGGGGGCCGTTGGCTACACCTTC. It specifies CASSLLQGAVGYTF. This rearrangement joins TRBV27 to TRBJ1-2; the match to TRBD1 covers 9 bases. This CDR3 contains 14 residues. In germline, CDR1 is MNHEY, CDR2 SMNVEV (reference sequence). The V and J ends lost 2 bases and 7 bases, in that order; junction bases with no gene match: 5.

The chain joins TRBV12-5 to TRBJ2-5; 7 positions agree with TRBD1. This CDR3 spans 15 amino acids. Germline V gene sequence: CDR1 LGHNT, CDR2 FRNRAP. The V segment lost 4 bases and the J segment 5 bases; nucleotides outside the gene matches: 10. The CDR3 loop reads CASGSSGTEGETQYF. The CDR3 region has the DNA TGTGCTAGTGGTTCCTCCGGGACAGAAGGGGAGACCCAGTACTTC.

The CDR3 here is CASSYRAGSSYNEQFF. The CDR3 DNA reads TGTGCCAGCAGTTACCGAGCGGGAAGCTCCTACAATGAGCAGTTCTTC. The chain has TRBV6-5 and TRBJ2-1; 7 bases map to TRBD2. The CDR3 totals 16 residues. V shed 2 bases and J 0 bases; nucleotides not matched to a gene: 4. Per germline, CDR1 MNHEY and CDR2 SVGAGI.

The chain employs TRBV7-9 and TRBJ2-2, with D hard to call. CDR1 and CDR2 from the germline V gene are SEHNR and FQNEAQ (reference sequence). Trimming shortened V by 8 bases and J by 2 bases, and 9 bases separated the two germline ends. The CDR3 consists of 13 residues. The CDR3 loop is CASSRLNTGELFF. CDR3 coding DNA: TGTGCCAGCTCCAGGTTAAACACCGGGGAGCTGTTTTTT. The full variable domain, rest sourced from reference TRBV7-9 and TRBJ2-2, is DTGVSQNPRHKITKRGQNVTFRCDPISEHNRLYWYRQTLGQGPEFLTYFQNEAQLEKSRLLSDRFSAERPKGSFSTLEIQRTEQGDSAMYLCASSRLNTGELFFGEGSRLTVL.

The rearrangement links TRBV2 to TRBJ2-3; a weak D match, TRBD1 (6 bases). CDR1 and CDR2 from the germline V gene are SNHLY and FYNNEI. The germline V and J ends were trimmed by 5 bases and 3 bases, with 9 bases remaining between them. The CDR3 spans 13 residues. The CDR3 sequence is CASSWTETDTQYF. CDR3 DNA: TGTGCCAGCAGTTGGACAGAGACAGATACGCAGTATTTT.

V and J are TRBV19 and TRBJ2-7, with 8 bases lining up with TRBD1. The V gene's germline CDR1 is LNHDA and CDR2 SQIVND (reference sequence). With V trimmed by 2 bases and J by 3 bases, 6 bases remained unmatched. The CDR3 is made up of 15 amino acids. The CDR3 nucleotides read TGTGCCAGTAGTATATCCGGGACAGGCCTCTACGAGCAGTACTTC. Residues: CASSISGTGLYEQYF.

V usage is TRBV7-2 and J usage is TRBJ2-3, with D hard to call. CDR1 and CDR2 (germline): SGHTA, FQGNSA. Deletions cut 4 bases from V and 1 base from J, with 6 bases between. The CDR3 sequence is 13 residues long. The CDR3 reads CASSSLRTDTQYF. The DNA for the CDR3 is TGTGCCAGCAGCTCACTTCGCACAGATACGCAGTATTTT.

This chain joins TRBV6-1 and TRBJ1-1; no clear D gene. CDR3 length: 13 residues. Deletions cut 7 bases from V and 1 base from J, with 10 bases between. Germline-derived CDR1 and CDR2 are MNHNS and SASEGT. In nucleotides, the CDR3 is TGTGCCAGCATCGTAATATCGAACACTGAAGCTTTCTTT. Translation gives CASIVISNTEAFF.

J is TRBJ1-1 and V is TRBV27, with D tentatively TRBD1 (5 bases). The CDR3 contains 17 residues. CDR1 is MNHEY and CDR2 is SMNVEV in the germline V gene (reference sequence). V lost 1 base and J lost 3, with 18 bases in between. CDR3 sequence (DNA): TGTGCCAGCAGTTTATTACCTCTAGGGGAACCGGACACTGAAGCTTTCTTT. Protein sequence: CASSLLPLGEPDTEAFF.

The chain couples TRBV25-1 to TRBJ2-1; 11 bases are shared with TRBD2. The CDR3 consists of 15 residues. V gave up 4 bases and J gave up 8 bases; unmatched junction bases: 7. Germline V CDR1 and CDR2: MGHDK, SYGVNS. The chain's CDR3 is CASSVSGRAIDEQFF. CDR3 sequence (DNA): TGTGCCAGCAGTGTTAGCGGGAGGGCCATCGATGAGCAGTTCTTC.

V usage is TRBV7-9 and J usage is TRBJ1-3; 8 nucleotides agree with TRBD1. Germline V CDR1 and CDR2: SEHNR, FQNEAQ (reference sequence). The CDR3 has 18 amino acids. Unmatched junction bases numbered 13, after V lost 2 bases and J lost 4 bases. The CDR3 DNA sequence: TGTGCCAGCAGCTTATCCGCCGACAGGGGAATCGGAGGAAACACCATATATTTT. Translated: CASSLSADRGIGGNTIYF.

This chain uses TRBV6-5 with TRBJ1-4; TRBD1 agrees at 9 bases. The CDR3 length is 15 residues. CDR1 and CDR2 from the germline V gene are MNHEY and SVGAGI. V gave up 4 bases and J gave up 5 bases; unmatched junction bases: 5. The CDR3 loop reads CASSSPDRGNEKLFF. CDR3 bases: TGTGCCAGCAGTTCCCCCGACAGGGGGAATGAAAAACTGTTTTTT.

The chain is built from TRBV7-2 and TRBJ2-5; 15 bases are shared with TRBD2. The CDR3 has 16 amino acids. Germline V lookup: CDR1 SGHTA, CDR2 FQGNSA. Trimming at V came to 5 bases and at J to 5 bases, leaving 6 bases not matched to a gene. DNA for the CDR3: TGTGCCAGCAGCGCTGGACTAGCGGGAGGGCGGGAGACCCAGTACTTC. Encoded protein: CASSAGLAGGRETQYF.

The chain is built from TRBV7-9 and TRBJ1-5, with a tentative D call TRBD1 (5 bases). The length of the CDR3 is 14 residues. Trimming shortened V by 2 bases and J by 4 bases, and 9 bases separated the two germline ends. Germline values: CDR1 SEHNR, CDR2 FQNEAQ (reference sequence). CDR3 sequence: CASSLIGVNQPQHF. DNA for the CDR3: TGTGCCAGCAGCTTAATAGGGGTGAATCAGCCCCAGCATTTT.